This T cell receptor beta chain was documented in a study of T cell changes during pregnancy in multiple sclerosis. Repertoires were generated with immunoSEQ multiplex PCR, while TCRdb's copy carries only in-frame clones and drops some. In the table there are more than 45,000 clones, 92% of which are singletons. CDR1 is SGHRS and CDR2 is YFSETQ in the germline V gene. The CDR3 loop spans 14 amino acids. Germline trimming cut 4 bases from V and 7 bases from J; bases unmatched to any gene: 5. This TCR was recovered from a female donor with multiple sclerosis, enrolled in a pregnancy study. The rearrangement joins TRBV5-1 to TRBJ2-1; TRBD2 matches at 10 bases. This material consisted of CD4+ T cells from peripheral blood mononuclear cells, taken after pregnancy. Here the CDR3 DNA reads TGCGCCAGCAGCCCTAGCGGGGGCCTTAATGAGCAGTTCTTC. The encoded protein is CASSPSGGLNEQFF.